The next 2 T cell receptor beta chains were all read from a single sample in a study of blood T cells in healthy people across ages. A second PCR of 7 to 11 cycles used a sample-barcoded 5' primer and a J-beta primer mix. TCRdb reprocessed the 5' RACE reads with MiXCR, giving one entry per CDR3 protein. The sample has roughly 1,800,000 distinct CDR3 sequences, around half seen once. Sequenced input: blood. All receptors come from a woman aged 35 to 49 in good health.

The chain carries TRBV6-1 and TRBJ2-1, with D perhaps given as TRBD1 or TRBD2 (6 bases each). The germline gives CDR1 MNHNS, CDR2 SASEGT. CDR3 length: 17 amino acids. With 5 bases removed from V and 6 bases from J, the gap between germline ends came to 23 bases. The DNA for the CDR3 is TGTGCCAGCAGTCCCGCCCGGGGGACAAGTCGGTCCAATGAGCAGTTCTTC. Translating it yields CASSPARGTSRSNEQFF.

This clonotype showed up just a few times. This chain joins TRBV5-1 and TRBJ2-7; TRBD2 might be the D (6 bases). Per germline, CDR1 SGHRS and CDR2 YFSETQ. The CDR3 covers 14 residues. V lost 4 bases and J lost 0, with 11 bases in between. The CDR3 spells CASSQTRASYEQYF. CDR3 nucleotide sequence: TGCGCCAGCAGCCAGACTAGGGCCTCCTACGAGCAGTACTTC.